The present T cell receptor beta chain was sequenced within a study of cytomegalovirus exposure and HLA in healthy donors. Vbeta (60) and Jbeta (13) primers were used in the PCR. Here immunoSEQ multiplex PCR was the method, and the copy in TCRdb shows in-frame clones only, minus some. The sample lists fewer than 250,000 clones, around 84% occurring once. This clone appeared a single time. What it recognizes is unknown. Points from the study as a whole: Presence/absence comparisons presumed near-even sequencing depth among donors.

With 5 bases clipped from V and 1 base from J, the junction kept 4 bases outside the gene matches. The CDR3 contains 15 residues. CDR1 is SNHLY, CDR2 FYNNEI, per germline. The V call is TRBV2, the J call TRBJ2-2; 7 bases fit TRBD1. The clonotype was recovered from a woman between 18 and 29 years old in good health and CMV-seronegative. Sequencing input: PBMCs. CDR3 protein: CASSSRQGNTGELFF. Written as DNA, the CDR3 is TGTGCCAGCAGTTCCAGACAGGGGAACACCGGGGAGCTGTTTTTT.